These 9 T cell receptor beta chains share one sample of origin, sequenced in a study of blood T cell repertoires in COVID-19. The table came from immunoSEQ multiplex PCR; TCRdb's copy has only in-frame clones and leaves some out. The sample carries some 290,000 clones, 83% recorded once. Sequenced: peripheral blood. The receptor set was obtained from a man aged 55-75 years who had recovered from COVID-19.

The J gene is TRBJ2-3, the V gene TRBV7-3, with 11 bases lining up with TRBD2. CDR1 and CDR2 (germline): SGHTA, FQGTGA. The CDR3 runs 17 residues. V dropped 2 bases and J dropped 4; count of bases not matched to a gene: 8. CDR3 protein: CASSLGPSGGPADTQYF. CDR3 nucleotide sequence: TGTGCCAGCAGCTTAGGTCCTAGCGGGGGGCCCGCAGATACGCAGTATTTT.

The chain links TRBV10-2 to TRBJ1-6; TRBD1 aligns across 7 bases. The CDR3 is 13 residues long. Germline CDR1 reads WSHSY; CDR2 reads SAAADI. Germline trimming cut 8 bases from V and 7 bases from J; bases unmatched to any gene: 5. Here the CDR3 DNA reads TGCGCCAGCGCGTCAGGGGGAAATTCACCCCTCCACTTT. Its protein is CASASGGNSPLHF.

This chain joins TRBV6-6 and TRBJ1-2; the match to TRBD1 covers 9 bases. The CDR3 spans 14 residues. The germline V gene has CDR1 MNHNY and CDR2 SVGAGI (reference sequence). The J segment lost 6 bases and the V segment lost 2 bases, leaving 4 bases of the junction unmatched. The CDR3 coding sequence is TGTGCCAGCAGTTACACGGACAGGGGCCATGGCTACACCTTC. Its protein product is CASSYTDRGHGYTF.

Turning to this clone: Sequence at one end of the junction differs from germline and may be a read error. The chain recombines TRBV7-7 with TRBJ2-5; 7 bases agree with TRBD1. The CDR3 totals 14 residues. CDR1 is SSHAT, CDR2 FNYEAQ, per germline (reference sequence). DNA of the CDR3: TGTGCTAGCAGCTTGACAGGGAAAGCAGAGACCCAGTACTTC. Translating it yields CASSLTGKAETQYF.

The chain couples TRBV11-2 to TRBJ2-7; D possibly corresponds to TRBD2 (5 bases). Trimming pared 3 bases from V and 6 bases from J, leaving 21 bases between. The germline V gene has CDR1 SGHAT and CDR2 FQNNGV. The CDR3 covers 16 residues. Here the CDR3 reads CASSFTFGLQTGEQYF. As DNA, the CDR3 is TGTGCCAGCAGCTTTACCTTCGGACTCCAGACGGGCGAGCAGTACTTC.

This chain joins TRBV6-1 and TRBJ2-5; TRBD1 matches at 11 bases. This CDR3 comprises 16 residues. With V trimmed by 1 base and J by 4 bases, 5 bases remained unmatched. CDR1 and CDR2 (germline): MNHNS, SASEGT. CDR3 coding DNA: TGTGCCAGCAGTGAAGGGACAGGGGGCGGGGTAGAGACCCAGTACTTC. Its protein product is CASSEGTGGGVETQYF.

CDR3: CASSQGAGQNQPQHF. CDR3 sequence (DNA): TGTGCCAGCAGCCAAGGGGCCGGACAGAATCAGCCCCAGCATTTT. The genes are TRBV3-1 (or the pseudogene TRBV3-2) and TRBJ1-5; D is perhaps TRBD1 (6 bases). The germline V gene encodes CDR1 LGHDT and CDR2 YNNKEL (reference sequence). The CDR3 totals 15 residues. V dropped 1 base and J dropped 4 bases, with 11 bases sitting between them.

The chain joins TRBV18 to TRBJ1-6; TRBD1 matches at 7 bases. The junction had 4 bases not matched to a gene; V was cut back by 5 bases and J by 3 bases. The germline CDR1 and CDR2 sequences are KGHSH and LQKENI. This CDR3 region has 15 residues. The CDR3 nucleotides are TGTGCCAGCTCAAGGGACAGCTTCTATAATTCACCCCTCCACTTT. Its protein product is CASSRDSFYNSPLHF.

The gene calls are TRBV30 and TRBJ2-7; 11 bases are a match to TRBD1. CDR1 is GTSNPN, CDR2 SVGIG, per germline (reference sequence). This CDR3 spans 15 amino acids. V dropped 3 bases and J dropped 0; count of bases not matched to a gene: 4. The CDR3 loop is CAWRGDRGSSYEQYF. The DNA for the CDR3 is TGTGCCTGGAGGGGGGACAGGGGGAGCTCCTACGAGCAGTACTTC.